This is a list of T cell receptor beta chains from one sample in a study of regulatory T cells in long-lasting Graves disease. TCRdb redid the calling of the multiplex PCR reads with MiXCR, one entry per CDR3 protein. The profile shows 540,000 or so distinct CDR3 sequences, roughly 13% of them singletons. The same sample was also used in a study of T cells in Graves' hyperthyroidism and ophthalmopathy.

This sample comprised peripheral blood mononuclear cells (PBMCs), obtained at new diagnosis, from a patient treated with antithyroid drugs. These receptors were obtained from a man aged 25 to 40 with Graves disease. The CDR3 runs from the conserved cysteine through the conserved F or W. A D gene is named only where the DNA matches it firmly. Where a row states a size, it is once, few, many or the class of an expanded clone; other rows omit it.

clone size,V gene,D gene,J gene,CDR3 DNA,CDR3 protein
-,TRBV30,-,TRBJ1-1,TGTGCCTGGAGCCTCCAAAGGGGGACGGAAGCTTTCTTT,CAWSLQRGTEAFF
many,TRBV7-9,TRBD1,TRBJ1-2,TGTGCCAGCAGCCCACCTGTAGGACAGGCTAACTATGGCTACACCTTC,CASSPPVGQANYGYTF
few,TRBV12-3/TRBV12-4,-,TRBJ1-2,TGTGCCAGCAGTCAAAGACAGGCCCATGGCTACACCTTC,CASSQRQAHGYTF
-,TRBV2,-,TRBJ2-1,TGTGCCAGCAGTGAGCTAGTGATGGGGTCCAATGAGCAGTTCTTC,CASSELVMGSNEQFF
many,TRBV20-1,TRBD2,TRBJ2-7,TGCAGTGGAGTGGAACTAGCGGCCCCCTCCTACGAGCAGTACTTC,CSGVELAAPSYEQYF
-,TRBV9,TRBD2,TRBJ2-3,TGTGCCAGCAGCGTAGTGGCTAGCGGGAGTCGAACAGATACGCAGTATTTT,CASSVVASGSRTDTQYF
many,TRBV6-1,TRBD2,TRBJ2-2,TGTGCCAGCAGTGTCCATTATAGCGGGGCGAACACCGGGGAGCTGTTTTTT,CASSVHYSGANTGELFF
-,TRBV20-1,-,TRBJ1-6,TGCAGTGCTAGAGATCTAAGAGGGGAGAATTCACCCCTCCACTTT,CSARDLRGENSPLHF
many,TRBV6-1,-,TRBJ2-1,TGTGCCAGCGGGGGTTACAATGAGCAGTTCTTC,CASGGYNEQFF
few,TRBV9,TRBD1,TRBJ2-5,TGTGCCAGCAGCGGCCAACGGACAGGTCAAGAGACCCAGTACTTC,CASSGQRTGQETQYF
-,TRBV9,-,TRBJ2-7,TGTGCCAGCAGCTTCGGGGGCGGACTGGACGAGCAGTACTTC,CASSFGGGLDEQYF
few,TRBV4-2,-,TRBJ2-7,TGTGCCAGCAGCCGCGACAGTTGGGGGGAGCAGTACTTC,CASSRDSWGEQYF
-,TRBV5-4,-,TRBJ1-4,TGTGCCAGCAGTCGTGGCCAAGGAGATGAAAAACTGTTTTTT,CASSRGQGDEKLFF
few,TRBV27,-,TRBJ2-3,TGTGCCAGCAGTTTGGATCAGAGCACAGATACGCAGTATTTT,CASSLDQSTDTQYF
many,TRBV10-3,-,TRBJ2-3,TGTGCCATCCAGGGGGAGGCAGATACGCAGTATTTT,CAIQGEADTQYF
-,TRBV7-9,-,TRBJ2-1,TGTGCCAGCACCCATCGGGCCCCAGCGGGTCCCAATGAGCAGTTCTTC,CASTHRAPAGPNEQFF
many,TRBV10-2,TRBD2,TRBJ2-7,TGCGCCAGCAGTGAGTCTATAGTGGGAGGGCCCGGCGAGCAGTACTTC,CASSESIVGGPGEQYF
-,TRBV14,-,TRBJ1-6,TGTGCCAGCAGCCAAGATGACAGGCGGAATTCACCCCTCCACTTT,CASSQDDRRNSPLHF
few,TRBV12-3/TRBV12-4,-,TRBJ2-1,TGTGCCAGCAGTCCTTTAGGCCCAGCGGGCCGGGACAATGAGCAGTTCTTC,CASSPLGPAGRDNEQFF
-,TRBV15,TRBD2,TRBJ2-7,TGTGCCACCAGCCAGCGGGAGTGGTACGAGCAGTACTTC,CATSQREWYEQYF